A selection of T cell receptor beta chains follows, all from one sample in a study of PD-1 blockade in classical Hodgkin lymphoma. The repertoire was sequenced with immunoSEQ multiplex PCR; TCRdb's copy has only in-frame clones and lacks some. This table has 25,000 to 30,000 clones, approximately 90% appearing once. The sample here was CD4+ T cells from blood, taken before the fourth cycle of nivolumab. Receptors were obtained from a human donor with classical Hodgkin lymphoma. Each CDR3 is given with its conserved first and last residue. The order of the fields is CDR3 protein, CDR3 DNA, clone size, V gene, J gene, D gene. A D gene is named only where the DNA matches it firmly. Where a row states a size, it is once, few, many or the class of an expanded clone; other rows omit it.

CASSPPKGTGDGYTF	TGTGCCAGCTCACCCCCGAAAGGGACAGGGGATGGCTACACCTTC	-	TRBV18	TRBJ1-2	TRBD1
CASSEGNQPQHF	TGTGCCAGCAGTGAGGGCAATCAGCCCCAGCATTTT	-	TRBV25-1	TRBJ1-5	-
CSAKWGDEQYF	TGCAGCGCCAAATGGGGGGACGAGCAGTACTTC	-	TRBV29-1	TRBJ2-7	-
CASSSGTWGEKLFF	TGCGCCAGCAGCAGCGGGACATGGGGTGAAAAACTGTTTTTT	-	TRBV5-1	TRBJ1-4	-
CASSLRGPSSYEQYF	TGTGCCAGCAGCTTAAGGGGGCCTAGCTCCTACGAGCAGTACTTC	-	TRBV7-2	TRBJ2-7	TRBD1
CASVNSLNTEAFF	TGTGCCAGCGTTAACAGCTTGAACACTGAAGCTTTCTTT	-	TRBV7-9	TRBJ1-1	-
CASSLDSRNGYTF	TGTGCCAGCAGCTTAGACAGTCGTAATGGCTACACCTTC	few	TRBV7-9	TRBJ1-2	-
CAIRPDSPNSPLHF	TGTGCCATCAGGCCGGACAGTCCGAATTCACCCCTCCACTTT	-	TRBV10-3	TRBJ1-6	-
CASSLAGPADSPLHF	TGTGCCAGCAGCTTAGCGGGCCCGGCGGATTCACCCCTCCACTTT	few	TRBV7-2	TRBJ1-6	-
CASSQGRTVNTEAFF	TGCGCCAGCAGCCAAGGTAGGACGGTGAACACTGAAGCTTTCTTT	few	TRBV4-1	TRBJ1-1	-